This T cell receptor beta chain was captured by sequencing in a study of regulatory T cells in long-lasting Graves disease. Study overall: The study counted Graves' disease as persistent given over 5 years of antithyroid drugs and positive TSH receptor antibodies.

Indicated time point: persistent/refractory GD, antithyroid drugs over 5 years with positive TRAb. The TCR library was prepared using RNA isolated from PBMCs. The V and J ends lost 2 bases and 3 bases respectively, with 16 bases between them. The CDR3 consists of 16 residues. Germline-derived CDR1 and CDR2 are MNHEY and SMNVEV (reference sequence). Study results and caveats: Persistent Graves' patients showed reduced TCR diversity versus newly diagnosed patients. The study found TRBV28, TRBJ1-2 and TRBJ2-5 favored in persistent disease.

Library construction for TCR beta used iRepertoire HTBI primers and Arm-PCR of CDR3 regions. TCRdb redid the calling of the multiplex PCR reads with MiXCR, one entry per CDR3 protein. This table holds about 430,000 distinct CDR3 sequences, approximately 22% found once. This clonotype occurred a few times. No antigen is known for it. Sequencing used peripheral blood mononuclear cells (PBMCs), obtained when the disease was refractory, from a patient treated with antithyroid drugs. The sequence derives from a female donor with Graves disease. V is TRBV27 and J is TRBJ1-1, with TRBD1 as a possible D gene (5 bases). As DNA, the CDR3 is TGTGCCAGCAGTTTAAACCCCCCCCCAGGGTACACTGAAGCTTTCTTT. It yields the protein CASSLNPPPGYTEAFF.